This entry concerns a single TCR beta chain. Its antigen remains undetermined. Base qualities are not provided; no much larger clone lies one nucleotide away. The source of the sample is a study of tumour-infiltrating T cells in Burkitt lymphoma (dated by TCRdb to about 2020). The study in broad terms: All epidemiological subtypes of Burkitt lymphoma were represented in the cohort, which was made up of fewer than 90 patients. Clinical outcome was correlated with TCR repertoire data, and overall and progression-free survival were found to be predicted by productive clonality independently of established prognosticators, including age at diagnosis.

Its CDR3 holds 15 amino acids, cysteine through phenylalanine. Only the CDR3 portion is preserved as DNA: 45 bases, with reading frame beginning at the first base. CDR1 SGDLS and CDR2 YYNGEE are derived from the germline V gene. V loses 3 bases at its end and J loses 6 bases; junction bases beyond the gene matches: 9. The investigation overall reported the following: Numerous Burkitt lymphoma patients were found to share several public clonotypes, a finding suggesting shared tumour neoantigen selection that is absent from diffuse large B-cell lymphoma.

Libraries were constructed by the immunoSEQ multiplex PCR assay. TCRdb holds this immuneACCESS table with in-frame rearrangements only. Some clones are missing; in checked studies, unresolved V genes explain under half, and the rest has no known cause. This sample lists some 1,500 clones; 70% to 90% were detected once. The leading ten clones occupy 3.5% to 4.5% of the sample. The material sequenced was tumor tissue. This chain joins TRBV9 to TRBJ2-3, and 8 junction bases match TRBD2. The clonotype was recovered from a human donor with Burkitt lymphoma. The CDR3 region: CASSAAAGTSDTQYF. The DNA sequence follows: TGTGCCAGCAGCGCAGCCGCAGGGACTAGTGATACGCAGTATTTT.